This T cell receptor beta chain was captured by sequencing in a study of spatial heterogeneity in lung cancer. Each CDR3 protein gets one entry after TCRdb re-called the 5' RACE reads with MiXCR. The sample includes around 100,000 distinct CDR3 sequences, more than 10% of them seen just once. Specified time point: blood at routine non-recurrence follow-up after resection. The input material, whole RNA from tumor, nontumor lung or frozen PBMC, was sequenced unsorted. This clonotype was found a few times. The specimen was PBMCs, collected at follow-up. The TCR comes from a female donor with early-stage non-small cell lung cancer.

Here the CDR3 DNA reads TGTGCCAGCAGTTTGAGGTTTGCGATCCAGGGGGGCACCGGGGAGCTGTTTTTT. Translation gives CASSLRFAIQGGTGELFF. The V call is TRBV12-3 or TRBV12-4, the J call TRBJ2-2; TRBD1 is a possible D gene (7 bases). This CDR3 is 18 amino acids long. Trimming removed 3 bases from V and 4 bases from J, with 21 bases in between.